The 10 T cell receptor beta chains in this list originate from one sample, sequenced in a study of type 1 and type 2 diabetes patients. Amplification started from genomic DNA. A primer set of 30 forward and 13 reverse primers amplified the CDR3. TCRdb used MiXCR to reprocess the multiplex PCR reads, holding one entry per CDR3 protein. The sample yields approximately 260,000 distinct CDR3 sequences, roughly 44% seen once. Sequenced material: peripheral blood mononuclear cells (PBMCs). All receptors derive from a man in his late teens or twenties with type 2 diabetes.

This clonotype was found a few times. The chain links TRBV24-1 to TRBJ1-5, with D possibly TRBD1 on 5 matching bases. There are 18 residues in the CDR3. V was shortened by 3 bases and J by 2 bases, with 19 bases between the two germline ends. CDR1 and CDR2 (germline): KGHDR, SFDVKD. In nucleotides, the CDR3 is TGTGCCACCAGTGATCCCAGGTCGGGGGATACGGGCAATCAGCCCCAGCATTTT. Amino acids: CATSDPRSGDTGNQPQHF.

The gene calls are TRBV14 and TRBJ2-7; no definite D call. The CDR3 contains 15 residues. V lost 6 bases, J lost 1 base, and 16 bases lay in between. Germline V gene data show CDR1 as SGHDN and CDR2 as FVKESK. The chain's CDR3 is CASSEFRQKSYEQYF. DNA for the CDR3: TGTGCCAGCAGTGAATTTAGGCAGAAGTCCTACGAGCAGTACTTC.

The gene calls are TRBV28 and TRBJ2-7, with D possibly being TRBD1 or TRBD2 (5 bases each). The CDR3 extends over 11 amino acids. Trimming removed 9 bases from V and 4 bases from J, with 10 bases in between. CDR1 MDHEN and CDR2 SYDVKM come from the germline V gene. The CDR3 region has the DNA TGTGCCAGTACGGGACCTTACGAGCAGTACTTC. It codes for CASTGPYEQYF. The whole variable domain, filled in from reference TRBV28 and TRBJ2-7, reads DVKVTQSSRYLVKRTGEKVFLECVQDMDHENMFWYRQDPGLGLRLIYFSYDVKMKEKGDIPEGYSVSREKKERFSLILESASTNQTSMYLCASTGPYEQYFGPGTRLTVT.

This clonotype was seen just once. The chain recombines TRBV30 with TRBJ1-4; weak D call: TRBD1 (6 bases). The CDR3 sequence is 14 residues long. CDR1 GTSNPN and CDR2 SVGIG come from the germline V gene (reference sequence). V dropped 4 bases and J dropped 4 bases, with 13 bases sitting between them. CDR3: CAWTTGTINEKLFF. CDR3 nucleotide sequence: TGTGCCTGGACGACCGGGACAATTAATGAAAAACTGTTTTTT.

The V gene is TRBV28, the J gene TRBJ1-1; no definite D call. V was trimmed by 3 bases and J by 5 bases, leaving 13 bases between them. CDR1 MDHEN and CDR2 SYDVKM come from the germline V gene. This CDR3 is 14 amino acids long. The CDR3 DNA sequence: TGTGCCAGCAGTTTTTCAATTAGCAGGACTGAAGCTTTCTTT. It encodes CASSFSISRTEAFF.

The V call is TRBV24-1, the J call TRBJ2-4, with a tentative D call TRBD2 (8 bases). This CDR3 contains 16 residues. Trimming cost V 5 bases and J 4 bases, with 17 bases left between them. Looked up from germline, CDR1 is KGHDR and CDR2 is SFDVKD. The chain's CDR3 is CATSVREGADKNIQYF. DNA of the CDR3: TGTGCCACCAGTGTACGGGAGGGGGCCGATAAAAACATTCAGTACTTC.

The chain uses TRBV29-1 and TRBJ2-5; 10 bases agree with TRBD2. With the DNA end fitting TRBJ2-1 better, the J assignment may be wrong. CDR1 is SQVTM, CDR2 ANQGSEA, per germline. The CDR3 runs 13 residues. The CDR3 bases are TGCAGCGTTGAAGACAATAGCGGGAGGGAGCAGTTCTTC. It is translated as CSVEDNSGREQFF.

This chain joins TRBV27 and TRBJ1-2; TRBD1 matches at 7 bases. Trimming took 3 bases from V and 8 from J; bases not matched to a gene: 9. The CDR3 runs 14 residues. From germline, CDR1 is MNHEY and CDR2 SMNVEV (reference sequence). The CDR3 reads CASSLASDRDGYTF. In nucleotides, the CDR3 is TGTGCCAGCAGTTTGGCCTCTGACAGGGACGGCTACACCTTC.

This clonotype has just a few counts. This chain uses TRBV30 with TRBJ1-1, with TRBD1 identical over 11 bases. The CDR3 has 14 amino acids. The junction had 11 bases not matched to a gene; V was cut back by 7 bases and J by 7 bases. CDR1 is GTSNPN and CDR2 is SVGIG in the germline V gene (reference sequence). CDR3 nucleotides: TGTGCCTTCGGACAGGGGGCGCTTCCGAATGAAGCTTTCTTT. Protein product: CAFGQGALPNEAFF. The full variable domain, with the rest looked up from reference TRBV30 and TRBJ1-1, is SQTIHQWPATLVQPVGSPLSLECTVEGTSNPNLYWYRQAAGRGLQLLFYSVGIGQISSEVPQNLSASRPQDRQFILSSKKLLLSDSGFYLCAFGQGALPNEAFFGQGTRLTVV.

The gene calls are TRBV2 and TRBJ1-1; TRBD1 aligns across 8 bases. Germline lookup yields CDR1 SNHLY and CDR2 FYNNEI. CDR3 size: 15 residues. The ends lost 6 bases at V and 4 bases at J; junction bases unmatched: 10. CDR3 DNA: TGTGCCAGCAGGCGTAATCAGGGGGCCGGCACTGAAGCTTTCTTT. Its translation: CASRRNQGAGTEAFF.